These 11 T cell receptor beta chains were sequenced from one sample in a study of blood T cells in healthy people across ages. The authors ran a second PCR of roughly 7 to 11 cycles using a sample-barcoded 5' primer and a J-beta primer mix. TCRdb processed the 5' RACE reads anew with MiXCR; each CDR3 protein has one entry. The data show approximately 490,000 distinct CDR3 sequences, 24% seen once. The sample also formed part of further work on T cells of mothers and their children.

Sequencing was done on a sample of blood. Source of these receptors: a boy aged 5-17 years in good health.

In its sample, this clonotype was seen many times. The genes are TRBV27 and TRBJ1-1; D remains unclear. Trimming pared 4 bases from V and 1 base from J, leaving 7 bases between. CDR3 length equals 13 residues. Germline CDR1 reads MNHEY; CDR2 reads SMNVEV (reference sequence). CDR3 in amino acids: CASSSQPNTEAFF. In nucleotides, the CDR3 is TGTGCCAGCAGTTCCCAGCCGAACACTGAAGCTTTCTTT.

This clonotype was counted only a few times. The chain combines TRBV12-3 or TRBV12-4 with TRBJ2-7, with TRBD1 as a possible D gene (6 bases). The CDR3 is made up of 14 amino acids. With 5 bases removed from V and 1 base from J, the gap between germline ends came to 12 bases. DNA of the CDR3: TGTGCCAGCAGTCCCGGACAGCTGTCCTACGAGCAGTACTTC. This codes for CASSPGQLSYEQYF.

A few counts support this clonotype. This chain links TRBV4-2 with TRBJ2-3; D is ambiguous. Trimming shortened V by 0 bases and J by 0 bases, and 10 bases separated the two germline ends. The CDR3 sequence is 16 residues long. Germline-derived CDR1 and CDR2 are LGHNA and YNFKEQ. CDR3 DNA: TGTGCCAGCAGCCAAGACCCAGGAGCTAGCACAGATACGCAGTATTTT. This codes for CASSQDPGASTDTQYF.

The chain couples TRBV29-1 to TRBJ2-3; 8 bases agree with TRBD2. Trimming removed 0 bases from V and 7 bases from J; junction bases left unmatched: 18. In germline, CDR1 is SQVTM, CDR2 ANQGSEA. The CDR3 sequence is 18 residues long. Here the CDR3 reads CSVEDLGMSGRSINTQYF. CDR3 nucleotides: TGCAGCGTTGAAGATCTCGGTATGAGCGGGAGAAGTATAAATACGCAGTATTTT.

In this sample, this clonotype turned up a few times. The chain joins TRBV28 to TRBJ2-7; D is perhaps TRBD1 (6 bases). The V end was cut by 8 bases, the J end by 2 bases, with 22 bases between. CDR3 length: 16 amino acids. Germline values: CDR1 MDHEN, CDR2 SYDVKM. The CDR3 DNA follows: TGTGCCAGCGGATCTTACTCCGGGACACCCACCTACGAGCAGTACTTC. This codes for CASGSYSGTPTYEQYF.

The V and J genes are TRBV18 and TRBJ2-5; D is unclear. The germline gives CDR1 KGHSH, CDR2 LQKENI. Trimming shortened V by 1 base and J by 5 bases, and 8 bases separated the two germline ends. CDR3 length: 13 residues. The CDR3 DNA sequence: TGTGCCAGCTCACCACGGACCCCCGAGACCCAGTACTTC. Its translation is CASSPRTPETQYF.

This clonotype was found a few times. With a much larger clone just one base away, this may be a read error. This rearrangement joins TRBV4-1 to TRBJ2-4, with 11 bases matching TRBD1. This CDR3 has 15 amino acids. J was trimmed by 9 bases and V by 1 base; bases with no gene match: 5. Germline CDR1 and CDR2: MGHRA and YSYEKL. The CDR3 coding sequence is TGCGCCAGCAGCCAAGGGACAGGGGGCTGGAGCATTCAGTACTTC. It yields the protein CASSQGTGGWSIQYF.

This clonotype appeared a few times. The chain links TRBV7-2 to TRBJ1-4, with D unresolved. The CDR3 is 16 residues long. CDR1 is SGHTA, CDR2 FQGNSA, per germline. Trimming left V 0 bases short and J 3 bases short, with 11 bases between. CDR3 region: CASSLAAPRPNEKLFF. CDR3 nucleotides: TGTGCCAGCAGCTTAGCGGCCCCGCGGCCTAATGAAAAACTGTTTTTT. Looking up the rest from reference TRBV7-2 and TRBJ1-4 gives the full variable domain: GAGVSQSPSNKVTEKGKDVELRCDPISGHTALYWYRQSLGQGLEFLIYFQGNSAPDKSGLPSDRFSAERTGGSVSTLTIQRTQQEDSAVYLCASSLAAPRPNEKLFFGSGTQLSVL.

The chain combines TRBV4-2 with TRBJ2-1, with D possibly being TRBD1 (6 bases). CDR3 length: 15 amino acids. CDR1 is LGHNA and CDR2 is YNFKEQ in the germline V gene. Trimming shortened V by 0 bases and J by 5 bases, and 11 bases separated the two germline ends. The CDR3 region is CASSQEGGTHNEQFF. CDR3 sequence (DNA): TGTGCCAGCAGCCAAGAAGGGGGAACTCACAATGAGCAGTTCTTC.

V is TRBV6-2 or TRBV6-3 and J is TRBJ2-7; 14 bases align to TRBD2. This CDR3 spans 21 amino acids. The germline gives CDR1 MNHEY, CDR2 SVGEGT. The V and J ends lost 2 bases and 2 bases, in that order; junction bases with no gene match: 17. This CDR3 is CASSYKILFIGTSGSTYEQYF. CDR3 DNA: TGTGCCAGCAGTTACAAGATCCTTTTCATTGGGACTAGCGGGAGTACCTACGAGCAGTACTTC.

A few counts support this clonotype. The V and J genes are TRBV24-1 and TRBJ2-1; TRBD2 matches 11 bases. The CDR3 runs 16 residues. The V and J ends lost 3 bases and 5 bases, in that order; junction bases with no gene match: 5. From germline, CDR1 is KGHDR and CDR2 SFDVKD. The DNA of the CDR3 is TGTGCCACCAGTGATACTAGCGGGAGCCCCGACAATGAGCAGTTCTTC. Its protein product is CATSDTSGSPDNEQFF.